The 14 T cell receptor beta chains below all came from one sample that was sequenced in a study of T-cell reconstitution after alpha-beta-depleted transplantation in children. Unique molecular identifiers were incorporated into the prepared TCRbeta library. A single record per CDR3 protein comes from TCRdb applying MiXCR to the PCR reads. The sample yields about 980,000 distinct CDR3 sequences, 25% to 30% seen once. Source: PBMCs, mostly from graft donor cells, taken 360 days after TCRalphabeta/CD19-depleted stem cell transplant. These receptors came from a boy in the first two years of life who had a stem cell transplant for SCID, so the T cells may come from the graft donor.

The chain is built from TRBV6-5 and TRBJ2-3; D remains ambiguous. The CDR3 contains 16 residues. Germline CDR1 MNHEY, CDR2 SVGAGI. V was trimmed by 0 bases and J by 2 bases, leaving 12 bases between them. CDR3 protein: CASSYSRPPDTDTQYF. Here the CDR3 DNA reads TGTGCCAGCAGTTACTCCCGCCCGCCAGACACAGATACGCAGTATTTT.

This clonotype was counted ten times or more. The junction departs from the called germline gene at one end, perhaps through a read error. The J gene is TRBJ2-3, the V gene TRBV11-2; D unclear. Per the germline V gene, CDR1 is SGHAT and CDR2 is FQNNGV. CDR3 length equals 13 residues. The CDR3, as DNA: TGCGCCAGCAGCTTGGTCAGGACAGATACGCAGTATTTT. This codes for CASSLVRTDTQYF. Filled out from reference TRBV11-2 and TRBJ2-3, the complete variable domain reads EAGVAQSPRYKIIEKRQSVAFWCNPISGHATLYWYQQILGQGPKLLIQFQNNGVVDDSQLPKDRFSAERLKGVDSTLKIQPAKLEDSAVYLCASSLVRTDTQYFGPGTRLTVL.

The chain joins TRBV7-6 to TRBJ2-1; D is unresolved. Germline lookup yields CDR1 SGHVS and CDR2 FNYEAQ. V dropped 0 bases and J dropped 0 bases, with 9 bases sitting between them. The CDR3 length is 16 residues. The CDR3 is CASSLALLSSYNEQFF. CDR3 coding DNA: TGTGCCAGCAGCTTAGCCCTCCTTAGCTCCTACAATGAGCAGTTCTTC.

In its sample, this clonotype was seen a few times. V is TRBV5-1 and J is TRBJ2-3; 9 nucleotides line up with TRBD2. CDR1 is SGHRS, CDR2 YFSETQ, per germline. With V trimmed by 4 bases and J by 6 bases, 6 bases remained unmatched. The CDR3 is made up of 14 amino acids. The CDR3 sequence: CASSPLAGVDTQYF. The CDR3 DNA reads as TGCGCCAGCAGCCCTTTAGCGGGGGTTGATACGCAGTATTTT.

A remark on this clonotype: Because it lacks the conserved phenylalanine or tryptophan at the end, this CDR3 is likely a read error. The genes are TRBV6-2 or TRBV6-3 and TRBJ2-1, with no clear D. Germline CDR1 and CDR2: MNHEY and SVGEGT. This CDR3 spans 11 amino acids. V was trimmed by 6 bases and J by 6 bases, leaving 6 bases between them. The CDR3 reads CASSSGNEQFV. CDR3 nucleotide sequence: TGTGCCAGCAGCTCCGGCAATGAGCAGTTCGTC.

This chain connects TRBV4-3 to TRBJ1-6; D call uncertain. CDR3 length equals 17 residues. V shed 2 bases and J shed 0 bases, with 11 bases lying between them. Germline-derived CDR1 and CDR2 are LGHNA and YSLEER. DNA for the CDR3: TGCGCCAGCAGCCAATCCCGGGCTATCTCCTATAATTCACCCCTCCACTTT. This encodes CASSQSRAISYNSPLHF.

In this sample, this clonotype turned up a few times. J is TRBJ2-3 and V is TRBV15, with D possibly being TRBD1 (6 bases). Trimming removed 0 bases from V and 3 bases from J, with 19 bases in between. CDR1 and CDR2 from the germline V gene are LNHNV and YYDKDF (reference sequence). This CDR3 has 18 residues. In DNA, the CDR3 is TGTGCCACCAGCAGAGATCAAGCACAGGGATGGAGTACAGATACGCAGTATTTT. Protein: CATSRDQAQGWSTDTQYF.

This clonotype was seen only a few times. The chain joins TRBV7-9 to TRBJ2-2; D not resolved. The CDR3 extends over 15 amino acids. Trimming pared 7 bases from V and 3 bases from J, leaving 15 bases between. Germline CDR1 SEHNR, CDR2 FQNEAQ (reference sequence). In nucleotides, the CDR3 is TGTGCCAGCACCCTGGGTAGAGGAGACACCGGGGAGCTGTTTTTT. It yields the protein CASTLGRGDTGELFF. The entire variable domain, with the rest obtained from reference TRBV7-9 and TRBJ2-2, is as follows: DTGVSQNPRHKITKRGQNVTFRCDPISEHNRLYWYRQTLGQGPEFLTYFQNEAQLEKSRLLSDRFSAERPKGSFSTLEIQRTEQGDSAMYLCASTLGRGDTGELFFGEGSRLTVL.

In nucleotides, the CDR3 is TGTGCCACCAGCAGAGACCAACTAGCGGGGCATTACGAGCAGTACTTC. Translated, it gives CATSRDQLAGHYEQYF. The rearrangement joins TRBV15 to TRBJ2-7; TRBD2 aligns across 10 bases. V dropped 0 bases and J dropped 4; count of bases not matched to a gene: 6. The CDR3 loop spans 16 amino acids. Germline assignment: CDR1 LNHNV and CDR2 YYDKDF (reference sequence).

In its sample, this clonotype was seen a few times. CDR3 in amino acids: CASREAGGQFNEQFF. In nucleotides, the CDR3 is TGCGCCAGCAGGGAGGCTGGCGGACAGTTCAATGAGCAGTTCTTC. The chain joins TRBV5-1 to TRBJ2-1; a weak D match, TRBD1 (6 bases). The CDR3 loop spans 15 amino acids. Germline V gene data show CDR1 as SGHRS and CDR2 as YFSETQ. V lost 5 bases, J lost 6 bases, and 18 bases lay in between. Full variable domain (missing parts from reference TRBV5-1 and TRBJ2-1): KAGVTQTPRYLIKTRGQQVTLSCSPISGHRSVSWYQQTPGQGLQFLFEYFSETQRNKGNFPGRFSGRQFSNSRSEMNVSTLELGDSALYLCASREAGGQFNEQFFGPGTRLTVL.

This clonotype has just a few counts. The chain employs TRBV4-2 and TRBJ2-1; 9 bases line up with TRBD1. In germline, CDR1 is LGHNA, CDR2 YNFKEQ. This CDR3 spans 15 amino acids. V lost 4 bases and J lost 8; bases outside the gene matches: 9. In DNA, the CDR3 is TGTGCCAGCAGCCGAGGAGGGACAGGGAGCGATGAGCAGTTCTTC. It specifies CASSRGGTGSDEQFF.

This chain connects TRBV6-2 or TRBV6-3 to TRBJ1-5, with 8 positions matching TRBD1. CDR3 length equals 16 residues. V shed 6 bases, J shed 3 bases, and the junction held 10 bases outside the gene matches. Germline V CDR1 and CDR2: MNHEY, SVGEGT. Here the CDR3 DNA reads TGTGCCAGCAGAACTCCCTGGACAGGGAACAATCAGCCCCAGCATTTT. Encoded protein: CASRTPWTGNNQPQHF.

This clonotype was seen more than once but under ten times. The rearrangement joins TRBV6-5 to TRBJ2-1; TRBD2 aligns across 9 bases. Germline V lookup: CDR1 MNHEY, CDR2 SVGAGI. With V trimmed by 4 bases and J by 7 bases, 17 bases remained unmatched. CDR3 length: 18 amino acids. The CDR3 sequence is CASSSLLIAGVPGNEQFF. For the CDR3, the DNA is TGTGCCAGCAGTTCCCTCCTGATAGCGGGGGTGCCGGGGAATGAGCAGTTCTTC.

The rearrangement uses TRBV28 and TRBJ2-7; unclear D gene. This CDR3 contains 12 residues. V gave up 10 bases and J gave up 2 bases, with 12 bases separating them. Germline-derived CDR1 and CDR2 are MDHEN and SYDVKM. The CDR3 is CATTVFPYEQYF. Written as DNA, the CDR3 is TGTGCCACCACAGTGTTCCCCTACGAGCAGTACTTC. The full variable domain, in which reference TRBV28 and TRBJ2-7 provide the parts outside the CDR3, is DVKVTQSSRYLVKRTGEKVFLECVQDMDHENMFWYRQDPGLGLRLIYFSYDVKMKEKGDIPEGYSVSREKKERFSLILESASTNQTSMYLCATTVFPYEQYFGPGTRLTVT.